This TCR beta chain originates from a study of blood T cell repertoires in COVID-19. Original processing methods: It was from reference gene primer amplification that nucleated cell counts were estimated. The method was immunoSEQ multiplex PCR; TCRdb's version includes in-frame clones alone and lacks a portion of them. The DNA was the basis for D and trimming; V, J and clone size are from that table. This sample has under 60,000 clones, with about 92% found just once. The source is a human donor in a cohort sampled during active COVID-19. Sequenced: peripheral blood.

The CDR3: CASSLDAGAYEQYV. CDR3 nucleotides: TGCGCCAGCAGCTTGGATGCAGGGGCCTACGAGCAGTACGTC. The chain uses TRBV5-1 and TRBJ2-7; D possibly corresponds to TRBD1 (6 bases). The length of the CDR3 is 14 residues. Germline CDR1 reads SGHRS; CDR2 reads YFSETQ. V was clipped by 0 bases and J by 2 bases, with 9 bases between them.